The clone carrying this TCR beta chain showed up just once. Its antigen is currently unknown. CDR3 and TCR beta VDJ profiling relied on a genomic DNA template. MiXCR was run by TCRdb on the reads, yielding one entry per CDR3 protein. The profile covers about 270,000 distinct CDR3 sequences, with approximately 79% appearing a single time and roughly two fifths taken by the ten largest. The data were taken from a study of CD8+CD57+ T cells in acquired aplastic anemia. V was cut by 4 bases and J by 12 bases, with 26 bases left in between. CDR3 length equals 16 residues. Germline V gives CDR1 SGHTA, CDR2 FQGNSA. Study outcomes and limitations: Significance was not reached for CD8+ Simpson's diversity between patients and controls. Comparison of patients with controls identified approximately 28 shared CD8+ CDR3 sequences.

In patients chosen for sequencing, flow cytometry had shown CD8+CD57+ cell expansion. Prior therapy had not been administered to any patient at the time of blood sampling. The chain joins TRBV7-2 to TRBJ2-3; the D gene could be TRBD1 or TRBD2 (7 bases each). The source material was sorted CD4+, CD8+, or CD8+CD57+ T cells (not recorded which) from PBMCs. The clonotype was recovered from a human donor with aplastic anemia. In nucleotides, the CDR3 is TGTGCCAGCAGCTATCGTCGGGGGGACAGCCCACCCTCCCAGTATTTT. Protein product: CASSYRRGDSPPSQYF.